This T cell receptor beta chain was profiled in a study of radiation and T cells in renal cell carcinoma. Study findings and constraints: Top tumor clonotypes rose in blood 2 weeks post-radiation, then contracted. Pretreatment tumor biopsies were lacking, so baseline clonotypes are unknown.

The time point here: blood 4 weeks post-SBRT, at nephrectomy. Treatment in this sample: 15 Gy SBRT to primary tumor, nephrectomy 4 weeks later. Nephrectomy followed 15 Gy stereotactic body radiation by 4 weeks. Blood was sampled at baseline, 2 weeks and 4 weeks after SBRT. Concerning this clone: The antigen is unknown.

The data were produced by immunoSEQ multiplex PCR, yet TCRdb's version contains in-frame clones alone and is incomplete. Of 30,000 to 40,000 clones in the sample, over 75% were seen once. Trimming cost V 0 bases and J 1 base, with 13 bases left between them. The CDR3 sequence is 17 residues long. In germline, CDR1 is SGHAT, CDR2 FQNNGV. This rearrangement joins TRBV11-2 to TRBJ2-1, with D tentatively TRBD1 (5 bases). The sample was blood, taken from a patient whose treatment included radiotherapy and nephrectomy. The source of this sequence is a man aged 55 to 70 with renal cell carcinoma. This CDR3 reads CASSLDSGSRSYNEQFF. As DNA, the CDR3 is TGTGCCAGCAGCTTAGATTCAGGGTCCAGGTCCTACAATGAGCAGTTCTTC.